The rows below give T cell receptor beta chains drawn from one sample of a study of regulatory T cells in long-lasting Graves disease. Each CDR3 protein gets one entry after TCRdb re-called the multiplex PCR reads with MiXCR. The sample includes around 400,000 distinct CDR3 sequences, less than 30% of them seen just once. The sample was peripheral blood mononuclear cells (PBMCs), taken when the disease was refractory, from a patient treated with antithyroid drugs. These receptors came from a woman between 40 and 50 years old with Graves disease. CDR3s include the opening cysteine and the closing phenylalanine or tryptophan. The order of the fields is J gene, D gene, V gene, clone size, CDR3 DNA, CDR3 protein. The D gene is left open where the match is weak. Some rows mark clone size as missing; the rest say once, few, many or name a class of expanded clone.

TRBJ1-1,TRBD1,TRBV6-1,many,TGTGCCAGCATGGGACAGGGACAGGGGAACACTGAAGCTTTCTTT,CASMGQGQGNTEAFF
TRBJ1-5,.,TRBV2,many,TGTGCCAGCAACCGGGACCCTCCTGGCAATCAGCCCCAGCATTTT,CASNRDPPGNQPQHF
TRBJ2-7,.,TRBV15,.,TGTGCCACCAGCAGAGATCTTAGCTTACGAGCACAGTACTTC,CATSRDLSLRAQYF
TRBJ1-5,.,TRBV2,few,TGTGCCAGCAGTGAACAGGGCTTGAGGAATCAGCCCCAGCATTTT,CASSEQGLRNQPQHF
TRBJ2-7,.,TRBV28,many,TGTGCCAGCAGTCCCCGCGGGGAGGACGAGCAGTACTTC,CASSPRGEDEQYF
TRBJ1-4,TRBD1,TRBV15,.,TGTGCCACCAGCAGCCTGACAGGGGGAAATGAAAAACTGTTTTTT,CATSSLTGGNEKLFF
TRBJ2-5,TRBD1,TRBV28,many,TGTGCCAGCAGTTTGTTCGACAGGGGGCAGGAGACCCAGTACTTC,CASSLFDRGQETQYF
TRBJ1-5,.,TRBV28,many,TGTGCCACTGGATTGGGTCAGCCCCAGCATTTT,CATGLGQPQHF
TRBJ2-5,TRBD2,TRBV7-7,many,TGTGCTAGCAGCTCGAGCGGGAGCGGTGAGACCCAGTACTTC,CASSSSGSGETQYF
TRBJ1-1,TRBD1,TRBV7-9,.,TGTGCCAGCAGCTTTCGGACAGGACGTAACACTGAAGCTTTCTTT,CASSFRTGRNTEAFF
TRBJ2-7,.,TRBV29-1,many,TGCAGCGTGGGAGGCAGCCACCCATGGTACGAGCAGTACTTC,CSVGGSHPWYEQYF
TRBJ1-4,TRBD1,TRBV20-1,many,TGCAGTGCTGCGGACAGGGGGGAAAAACTGTTTTTT,CSAADRGEKLFF
TRBJ2-1,TRBD2,TRBV28,.,TGTGCCAGCACTCCGGGGGGTGAGCAGTTCTTC,CASTPGGEQFF
TRBJ2-1,TRBD1,TRBV7-3,.,TGTGGCAGCAGCTTAACGGGACAGCCCTACAATGAGCAGTTCTTC,CGSSLTGQPYNEQFF
TRBJ1-1,.,TRBV27,many,TGTGCCAGCAGTTTTACTTGGGGCAGCTCTAGACGGAACACTGAAGCTTTCTTT,CASSFTWGSSRRNTEAFF
TRBJ2-3,TRBD2,TRBV10-1,.,TGCGCCAGCAGTGAGGCGGGGGCAGATACGCAGTATTTT,CASSEAGADTQYF
TRBJ2-7,TRBD2,TRBV19,.,TGTGCCAGTAAGTGGGACTACCACTCCTACGAGCAGTACTTC,CASKWDYHSYEQYF
TRBJ2-7,TRBD2,TRBV7-8,many,TGTGCCAGCAGCTTAGCCCACTCCTCAGCGGGAATACTGTACGAGCAGTACTTC,CASSLAHSSAGILYEQYF
TRBJ2-7,TRBD1,TRBV11-2,few,TGTGCCAGCAGCTTACTAACAGGGGGCAACTCCTACGAGCAGTACTTC,CASSLLTGGNSYEQYF
TRBJ2-7,TRBD2,TRBV27,many,TGTGCCACCAAACTAGCGGGAGCCTACGAGCAGTACTTC,CATKLAGAYEQYF
TRBJ2-7,TRBD2,TRBV20-1,.,TGCAGTGCTCCACTAGCGGGAGTCTCCTACGAGCAGTACTTC,CSAPLAGVSYEQYF
TRBJ1-2,.,TRBV10-3,few,TGTACCATCAGTGCCTCCCGACTCCAAACCTCCTATGGCTACACCTTC,CTISASRLQTSYGYTF
TRBJ1-2,.,TRBV28,many,TGTGCCAGCAGTTTGTCTAACTATGGCTACACCTTC,CASSLSNYGYTF
TRBJ2-7,TRBD2,TRBV28,.,TGTGCCAGCAGCCAAGCCGCTAGCGGGAGAGCCTCAACCGACGAGCAGTACTTC,CASSQAASGRASTDEQYF
TRBJ2-2,TRBD1,TRBV2,.,TGTGCCTGCAGGGGGCGGAGGGGCGGGGAGCTGTTTTTT,CACRGRRGGELFF
TRBJ2-7,.,TRBV7-2,.,TGTGCCAGCAGCTTAGGTCCGGCGTCCTACGAGCAGTACTTC,CASSLGPASYEQYF
TRBJ2-7,TRBD2,TRBV20-1,few,TGCAGTGCTAGAGGGCTCCTAGCGGGAGGCGGCATACCCTACGAGCAGTACTTC,CSARGLLAGGGIPYEQYF
TRBJ2-2,TRBD1,TRBV11-2,few,TGTGCCAGCAGCTTTACAGGGGTAGCCACCGGGGAGCTGTTTTTT,CASSFTGVATGELFF
TRBJ2-7,TRBD1,TRBV4-1,.,TGCGCCAGCAGCCAGACCGGACAGGGGGCCCACGAGCAGTACTTC,CASSQTGQGAHEQYF
TRBJ2-7,.,TRBV29-1,few,TGCAGCGTTGTTACTAGTCGGAACGAGCAGTACTTC,CSVVTSRNEQYF
TRBJ2-2,.,TRBV5-4,few,TGTGCCAGCAGCGGCCGGGACAAGAACACCGGGGAGCTGTTTTTT,CASSGRDKNTGELFF
TRBJ2-7,TRBD2,TRBV28,many,TGTGCCAGCAGCTCCCGGACTAGCGGCTCCTACGAGCAGTACTTC,CASSSRTSGSYEQYF
TRBJ2-7,.,TRBV20-1,.,TGCAGTGCTAGCGGCAGGAGGGCCGCCTACGAGCAGTACTTC,CSASGRRAAYEQYF
TRBJ1-4,.,TRBV6-1,.,TGTGCCACCGGGACCGGGACCACTAATGAAAAACTGTTTTTT,CATGTGTTNEKLFF
TRBJ1-5,TRBD1,TRBV20-1,.,TGCAGTGCCAGGCAGGGGGGGGGAAGCAATCAGCCCCAGCATTTT,CSARQGGGSNQPQHF
TRBJ2-7,TRBD1,TRBV5-1,.,TGCGCCAGCAGCTCCGCACAGGGGGCGCCCTACGAGCAGTACTTC,CASSSAQGAPYEQYF
TRBJ2-7,TRBD2,TRBV11-2,many,TGTGCCAGCAGCTTCTCGACTAGCGGAATTTCCTACGAGCAGTACTTC,CASSFSTSGISYEQYF
TRBJ2-5,TRBD2,TRBV3-1,many,TGTGCCAGCAGCACTAGCGGGAGGGCTATGGCCCAGTACTTC,CASSTSGRAMAQYF
TRBJ1-1,.,TRBV11-1,many,TGTGCCAGCAGCTTAACAGGGCCGGGCACTGAAGCTTTCTTT,CASSLTGPGTEAFF
TRBJ1-1,.,TRBV6-1,few,TGTGCCACCACCTCCGGGGCTCGAACTGAAGCTTTCTTT,CATTSGARTEAFF
TRBJ2-7,.,TRBV2,many,TGTGCCAGCAGTGAAGATATCGACAGATCCTACGAGCAGTACTTC,CASSEDIDRSYEQYF
TRBJ2-1,.,TRBV7-2,many,TGTGCCAGCAGCTTAGGCGGGATGACCTACAATGAGCAGTTCTTC,CASSLGGMTYNEQFF
TRBJ1-1,.,TRBV3-1,.,TGTGCCAGCAGACGTACTGACAGAGGGGAAACTGAAGCTTTCTTT,CASRRTDRGETEAFF
TRBJ2-1,.,TRBV7-9,.,TGTGCCAGCAGGTTCGGGCCTGAGCAGTTCTTC,CASRFGPEQFF
TRBJ2-7,.,TRBV2,many,TGTGCCAGCAGTGAACGGAAATACGAGCAGTACTTC,CASSERKYEQYF